This TCR beta chain was profiled in a study of T cell responses to AZD1222 COVID-19 vaccine. Study details: The analysis combined second doses at about 4 or about 12 weeks. Study-wide results and limits: Elevations in Spike-specific TCR breadth and depth followed administration of two AZD1222 doses. The reported proportion of spike-specific TCRs targeting unmutated variant regions was nearly half. Repertoire sampling happened only post peak T cell response.

The CDR3 has 13 residues. J was trimmed by 12 bases and V by 0 bases; bases with no gene match: 9. CDR1 and CDR2 from the germline V gene are GTSNPN and SVGIG (reference sequence). To note about this clone: Its specificity is not known.

Sequenced by immunoSEQ multiplex PCR; TCRdb stores in-frame clones only, minus some. The sample holds around 120,000 clones, roughly 91% seen once. Sequences were derived from peripheral blood, sampled on day 0 of AZD1222 vaccination. The chain couples TRBV30 to TRBJ1-2; 8 nucleotides agree with TRBD1. This receptor was identified in an adult in good health. The CDR3 sequence: CAWSVGGQDPNTF. The CDR3 DNA is TGTGCCTGGAGTGTGGGGGGACAGGATCCGAACACCTTC.